This TCR beta chain was sequenced for a study of cytomegalovirus exposure and HLA in healthy donors. At the level of the study: Earlier work reported 117 million unique TCR beta sequences from 150 million to 200 million T cells. The study's findings and limits: Sequencing likely caused a cluster of highly shared sequence variants.

The PCR contained 60 Vbeta and 13 Jbeta primers. Clones were read by immunoSEQ multiplex PCR, and TCRdb kept only the in-frame ones, dropping some. The sample carries fewer than 120,000 clones, about three quarters recorded once. A remark on this clone: Antigen specificity is unknown.

Germline CDR1 reads DFQATT; CDR2 reads SNEGSKA (reference sequence). The V segment lost 5 bases and the J segment 7 bases; nucleotides outside the gene matches: 3. The CDR3 spans 11 residues. Specimen: PBMCs. The receptor's source is a woman in her sixties in good health and CMV-seropositive. The J gene is TRBJ1-2, the V gene TRBV20-1; 8 bases agree with TRBD1. The CDR3 sequence: CSAGTGGGYTF. The CDR3 nucleotides read TGCAGTGCTGGCACAGGGGGTGGCTACACCTTC.